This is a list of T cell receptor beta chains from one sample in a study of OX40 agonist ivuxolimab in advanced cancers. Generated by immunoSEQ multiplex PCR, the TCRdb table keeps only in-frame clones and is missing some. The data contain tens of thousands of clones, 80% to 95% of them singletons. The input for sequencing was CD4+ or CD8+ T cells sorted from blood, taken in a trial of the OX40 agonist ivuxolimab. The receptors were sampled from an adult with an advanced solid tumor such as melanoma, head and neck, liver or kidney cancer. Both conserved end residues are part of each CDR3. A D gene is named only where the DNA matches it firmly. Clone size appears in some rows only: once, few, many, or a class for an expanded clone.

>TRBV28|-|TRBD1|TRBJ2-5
CASSDRDRGGETQYF
TGTGCCAGCAGCGATAGGGACAGGGGGGGAGAGACCCAGTACTTC
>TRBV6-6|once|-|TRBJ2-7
CASSYSIWGYEQYF
TGTGCCAGCAGTTACTCGATCTGGGGATACGAGCAGTACTTC
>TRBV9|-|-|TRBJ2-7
CASSVGITGSYEQYF
TGTGCCAGCAGCGTAGGAATTACAGGAAGCTACGAGCAGTACTTC
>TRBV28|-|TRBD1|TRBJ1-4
CASSISGTVDEKLFF
TGTGCCAGCAGCATCTCCGGGACAGTAGATGAAAAACTGTTTTTT
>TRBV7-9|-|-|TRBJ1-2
CASSLENSEDYGYTF
TGTGCCAGCAGCTTAGAAAACAGCGAAGACTATGGCTACACCTTC
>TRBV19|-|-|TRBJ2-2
CASKWGVPGELFF
TGTGCCAGTAAATGGGGGGTCCCCGGGGAGCTGTTTTTT
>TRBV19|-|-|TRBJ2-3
CASSISGYSTDTQYF
TGTGCCAGTAGTATTAGCGGTTATAGCACAGATACGCAGTATTTT
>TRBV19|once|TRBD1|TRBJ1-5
CASSILTGPGKPQHF
TGTGCCAGTAGTATATTGACAGGGCCAGGCAAGCCCCAGCATTTT
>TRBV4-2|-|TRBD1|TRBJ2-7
CASSQEGTGLHEQYF
TGTGCCAGCAGCCAAGAAGGGACAGGGTTACACGAGCAGTACTTC
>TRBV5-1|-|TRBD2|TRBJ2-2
CASSLFLREARTGELFF
TGCGCCAGCAGCTTATTTCTACGGGAGGCTCGGACCGGGGAGCTGTTTTTT
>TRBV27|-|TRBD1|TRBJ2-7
CASSYRGLSYEQYF
TGTGCCAGCAGTTACAGGGGCCTCTCCTACGAGCAGTACTTC
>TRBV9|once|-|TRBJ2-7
CASSLRDHSYEQYF
TGTGCCAGCAGCCTCCGGGACCACTCCTACGAGCAGTACTTC
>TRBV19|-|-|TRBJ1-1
CASSIDHTEAFF
TGTGCCAGTAGTATTGATCACACTGAAGCTTTCTTT
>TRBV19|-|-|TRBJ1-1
CASTQGMNTEAFF
TGTGCCAGTACCCAGGGGATGAACACTGAAGCTTTCTTT
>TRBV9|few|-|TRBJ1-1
CASSGGESEAFF
TGTGCCAGCAGCGGAGGGGAGAGTGAAGCTTTCTTT
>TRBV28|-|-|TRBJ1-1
CASSRLFYNTEAFF
TGTGCCAGCAGCCGACTATTTTACAACACTGAAGCTTTCTTT